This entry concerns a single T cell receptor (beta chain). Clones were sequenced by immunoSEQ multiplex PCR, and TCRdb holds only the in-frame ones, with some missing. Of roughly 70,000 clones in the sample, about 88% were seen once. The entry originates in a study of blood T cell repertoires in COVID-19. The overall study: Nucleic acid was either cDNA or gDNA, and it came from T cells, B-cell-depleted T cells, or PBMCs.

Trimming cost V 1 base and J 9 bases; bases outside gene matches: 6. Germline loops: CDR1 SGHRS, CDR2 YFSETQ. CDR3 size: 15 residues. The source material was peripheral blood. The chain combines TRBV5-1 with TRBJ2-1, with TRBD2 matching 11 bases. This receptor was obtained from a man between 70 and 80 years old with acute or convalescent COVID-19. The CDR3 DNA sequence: TGCGCCAGCAGCTTGACTAGCGGGGGTACGGTTGAGCAGTTCTTC. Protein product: CASSLTSGGTVEQFF.